The 17 T cell receptor beta chains below were found in one sample sequenced in a study of cytomegalovirus exposure and HLA in healthy donors. PCR amplification relied on 60 Vbeta primers (plus 13 Jbeta primers). Method: immunoSEQ multiplex PCR; TCRdb's copy keeps in-frame clones and lacks some. This repertoire shows about 140,000 clones, roughly four fifths found once; its top ten account for 4% to 6%. Sequenced: PBMCs. These receptors were collected from a woman between 45 and 60 years old in good health and CMV-seronegative.

The chain uses TRBV6-1 and TRBJ2-2; the D gene is possibly TRBD2 (6 bases). The length of the CDR3 is 14 residues. Germline CDR1 MNHNS, CDR2 SASEGT. V shed 6 bases and J shed 1 base, with 9 bases lying between them. CDR3 sequence (DNA): TGTGCCAGCAGGACGGGACTGAACACCGGGGAGCTGTTTTTT. Translated: CASRTGLNTGELFF.

This chain connects TRBV27 to TRBJ1-5, with TRBD1 matching over 10 bases. The CDR3 extends over 15 amino acids. With 5 bases clipped from V and 6 bases from J, the junction kept 7 bases outside the gene matches. Germline CDR1 and CDR2: MNHEY and SMNVEV (reference sequence). The CDR3 region is CASSHWTGGIQPQHF. The CDR3 DNA is TGTGCCAGCAGTCACTGGACAGGGGGGATTCAGCCCCAGCATTTT.

This clone turned up a few times. This sequence joins TRBV19 and TRBJ2-3; the D is unclear. The CDR3 is 14 residues long. Germline V gene sequence: CDR1 LNHDA, CDR2 SQIVND (reference sequence). Trimming removed 2 bases from V and 2 bases from J, with 8 bases in between. DNA for the CDR3: TGTGCCAGTAGTATATCCAGGATCACAGATACGCAGTATTTT. This gives the protein CASSISRITDTQYF.

The chain is built from TRBV2 and TRBJ2-7; TRBD2 matches at 8 bases. CDR3 length equals 13 residues. The V segment lost 8 bases and the J segment 3 bases; nucleotides outside the gene matches: 6. The V gene's germline CDR1 is SNHLY and CDR2 FYNNEI. Written as DNA, the CDR3 is TGTGCCAGCCGCACTAGCGGAGACTACGAGCAGTACTTC. Protein sequence: CASRTSGDYEQYF.

CDR3 DNA: TGTGCCATCAGTCCCAAGAGCGGGATCACCGGGGAGCTGTTTTTT. Its translation: CAISPKSGITGELFF. V gene TRBV10-3 combines with J gene TRBJ2-2, with TRBD2 identical over 7 bases. The CDR3 is 15 residues long. Per the germline V gene, CDR1 is ENHRY and CDR2 is SYGVKD. Unmatched junction bases numbered 7, after V lost 5 bases and J lost 4 bases.

The chain combines TRBV15 with TRBJ2-5, with a possible D match to TRBD2 (6 bases). The J call may be mistaken, given a closer DNA end match to TRBJ2-7. The CDR3 is 15 amino acids. Germline assignment: CDR1 LNHNV and CDR2 YYDKDF (reference sequence). The CDR3 reads CATSRDPAGNYEQYF. The CDR3 coding sequence is TGTGCCACCAGCAGAGATCCGGCGGGGAATTACGAGCAGTACTTC.

This chain's CDR3 is CASSLEQQFRTGELFF. In DNA form, the CDR3 reads TGCGCCAGCAGCTTGGAACAGCAGTTTCGGACCGGGGAGCTGTTTTTT. The rearrangement links TRBV5-1 to TRBJ2-2; D unclear. The CDR3 has 16 residues. Germline CDR1 is SGHRS and CDR2 is YFSETQ. V lost 0 bases and J 5 bases, leaving 14 bases between the germline ends.

The V call is TRBV9, the J call TRBJ1-1; 8 bases fit TRBD1. This CDR3 has 20 amino acids. The ends lost 2 bases at V and 6 bases at J; junction bases unmatched: 24. Germline CDR1 reads SGDLS; CDR2 reads YYNGEE. The CDR3 DNA is TGTGCCAGCAGCGTTTCCCCCTTTATGGCCCTGACAGGGGAGGAGGCTGAAGCTTTCTTT. This sequence encodes CASSVSPFMALTGEEAEAFF. The variable domain in full, completed from reference TRBV9 and TRBJ1-1, reads DSGVTQTPKHLITATGQRVTLRCSPRSGDLSVYWYQQSLDQGLQFLIQYYNGEERAKGNILERFSAQQFPDLHSELNLSSLELGDSALYFCASSVSPFMALTGEEAEAFFGQGTRLTVV.

This clone has only a few counts. V gene TRBV2 combines with J gene TRBJ2-3; 7 nucleotides line up with TRBD1. Germline trimming cut 3 bases from V and 0 bases from J; bases unmatched to any gene: 6. From germline, CDR1 is SNHLY and CDR2 FYNNEI. The length of the CDR3 is 16 residues. The CDR3 DNA is TGTGCCAGCAGTGATACGACAGGGCGAAGCACAGATACGCAGTATTTT. Its protein is CASSDTTGRSTDTQYF.

The chain has TRBV11-1 and TRBJ1-1; D is possibly TRBD1 (5 bases). Germline CDR1 reads SGHAT; CDR2 reads FQDESV (reference sequence). V was clipped by 2 bases and J by 7 bases, with 17 bases between them. The CDR3 length is 15 residues. CDR3 DNA: TGTGCCAGCAGCTTACTCCGCGGGGGAACGAATGAAGCTTTCTTT. Residues: CASSLLRGGTNEAFF.

The chain recombines TRBV5-6 with TRBJ1-1, with 7 bases aligning to TRBD1. J gave up 2 bases and V 2 bases, and 12 bases lay outside the gene matches. This CDR3 region has 17 residues. CDR1 SGHDT and CDR2 YYEEEE come from the germline V gene. The CDR3 reads CASSLAITGAKNTEAFF. CDR3 in DNA: TGTGCCAGCAGCTTAGCGATTACAGGGGCCAAAAACACTGAAGCTTTCTTT. Together with reference TRBV5-6 and TRBJ1-1, the CDR3 gives the full variable domain: DAGVTQSPTHLIKTRGQQVTLRCSPKSGHDTVSWYQQALGQGPQFIFQYYEEEERQRGNFPDRFSGHQFPNYSSELNVNALLLGDSALYLCASSLAITGAKNTEAFFGQGTRLTVV.

J is TRBJ1-5 and V is TRBV6-1, with D unresolved. CDR3 size: 14 residues. CDR1 and CDR2 from the germline V gene are MNHNS and SASEGT. Trimming stripped 2 bases from V and 3 bases from J, with 8 bases between. The CDR3 sequence is CASSEMRDNQPQHF. CDR3 DNA sequence: TGTGCCAGCAGTGAAATGCGAGACAATCAGCCCCAGCATTTT.

This chain links TRBV7-9 with TRBJ2-5, with D perhaps matching TRBD1 (6 bases). This CDR3 has 13 residues. Germline CDR1 and CDR2: SEHNR and FQNEAQ (reference sequence). Trimming pared 7 bases from V and 7 bases from J, leaving 16 bases between. The CDR3 DNA reads as TGTGCCAGCAACTTTGCAGGGGCAGGGACCCAGTACTTC. Translating gives CASNFAGAGTQYF.

The chain recombines TRBV2 with TRBJ2-5, with D tentatively TRBD2 (5 bases). The CDR3 spans 16 residues. CDR1 is SNHLY and CDR2 is FYNNEI in the germline V gene. Trimming shortened V by 8 bases and J by 2 bases, and 21 bases separated the two germline ends. CDR3 nucleotides: TGTGCCAGCCGCGCCGGGAACATAAACTTGCAAGAGACCCAGTACTTC. Its translation is CASRAGNINLQETQYF.

The chain uses TRBV5-6 and TRBJ1-2; D is ambiguous. Germline V gene data show CDR1 as SGHDT and CDR2 as YYEEEE. This CDR3 region has 13 residues. Trimming left V 4 bases short and J 2 bases short, with 9 bases between. The CDR3: CASSAEPNYGYTF. In nucleotides, the CDR3 is TGTGCCAGCAGCGCGGAGCCGAACTATGGCTACACCTTC.

The rearrangement uses TRBV6-5 and TRBJ2-2; D remains unclear. V was trimmed by 2 bases and J by 8 bases, leaving 15 bases between them. Germline CDR1 and CDR2: MNHEY and SVGAGI. CDR3 size: 15 residues. Written as DNA, the CDR3 is TGTGCCAGCAGTTACGGCAGGCCTACTGGGGGGGAGCTGTTTTTT. This encodes CASSYGRPTGGELFF.

This chain connects TRBV29-1 to TRBJ2-2; a weak D match, TRBD1 (6 bases). Germline-derived CDR1 and CDR2 are SQVTM and ANQGSEA. The V and J ends lost 1 base and 2 bases respectively, with 14 bases between them. This CDR3 has 16 residues. The CDR3 loop reads CSVEGLTGSNTGELFF. DNA for the CDR3: TGCAGCGTTGAAGGGTTGACAGGATCCAACACCGGGGAGCTGTTTTTT.